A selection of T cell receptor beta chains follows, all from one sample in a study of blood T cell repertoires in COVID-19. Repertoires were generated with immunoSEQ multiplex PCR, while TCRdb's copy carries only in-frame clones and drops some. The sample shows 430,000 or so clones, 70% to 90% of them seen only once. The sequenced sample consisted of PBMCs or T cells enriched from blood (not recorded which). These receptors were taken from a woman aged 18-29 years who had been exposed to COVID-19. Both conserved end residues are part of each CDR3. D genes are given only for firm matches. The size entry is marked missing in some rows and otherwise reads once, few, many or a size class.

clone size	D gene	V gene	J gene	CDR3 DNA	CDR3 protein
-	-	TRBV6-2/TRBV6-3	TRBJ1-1	TGTGCCAGCAGTGACAGAACCTCTAACACTGAAGCTTTCTTT	CASSDRTSNTEAFF
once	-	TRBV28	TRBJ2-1	TGTGCCAGCAGTTTATGGTCCGGGGGTGTTTACAATGAGCAGTTCTTC	CASSLWSGGVYNEQFF
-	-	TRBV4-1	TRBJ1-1	TGCGCCAGCAGCCAGTCTGGGGGAGGGTCGAACACTGAAGCTTTCTTT	CASSQSGGGSNTEAFF
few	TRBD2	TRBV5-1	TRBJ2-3	TGCGCCAGCAGCCACACTAGCGGGGGGGCCACAGATACGCAGTATTTT	CASSHTSGGATDTQYF
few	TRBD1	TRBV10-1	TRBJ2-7	TGCGCCAGCAGTGAACGGGGACAGGGAAACGAGCAGTACTTC	CASSERGQGNEQYF
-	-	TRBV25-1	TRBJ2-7	TGTGCCAGCAGTGAGGCGAGGGGGACACTCTCCTACGAGCAGTACTTC	CASSEARGTLSYEQYF
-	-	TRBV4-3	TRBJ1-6	TGCGCCAGCAGCCAAGATCGGTTTCGTGCAGGGTACAATTCACCCCTCCACTTT	CASSQDRFRAGYNSPLHF
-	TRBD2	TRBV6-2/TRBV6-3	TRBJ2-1	TGTGCCAGCAGTTACAAAAGCGCGGGAGGAAACAGGAATGAGCAGTTCTTC	CASSYKSAGGNRNEQFF
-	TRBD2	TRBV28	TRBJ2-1	TGTGCCAGCAGTTTCATCGGCGGGAGGAACAATGAGCAGTTCTTC	CASSFIGGRNNEQFF
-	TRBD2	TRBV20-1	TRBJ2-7	TGCAGTGCTAGTCCAACCGGGACTAGTCTCCCCGAGCAGTACTTC	CSASPTGTSLPEQYF
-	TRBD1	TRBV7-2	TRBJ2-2	TGTGCCAGCAGCTTAGTAGGACAGGGGACCGGGGAGCTGTTTTTT	CASSLVGQGTGELFF
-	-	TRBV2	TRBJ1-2	TGTGCCAGCAGTGACCTGGGGGCGGGCTACACCTTC	CASSDLGAGYTF
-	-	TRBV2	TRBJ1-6	TGTGCCAGCCTCGGGGCGGGAGGGGCCAATTCACCCCTCCACTTT	CASLGAGGANSPLHF
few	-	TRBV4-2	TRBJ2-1	TGTGCCAGCAGCCAAGGTGGACACCTTACGAGCTCCTACAATGAGCAGTTCTTC	CASSQGGHLTSSYNEQFF
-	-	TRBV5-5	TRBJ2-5	TGTGCCAGCAGCTTCCCCTACAGAGAAGAGACCCAGTACTTC	CASSFPYREETQYF
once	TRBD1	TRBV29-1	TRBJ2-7	TGCAGCGTTGACACCGGGACAGGGGGTTCGGAGCAGTACTTC	CSVDTGTGGSEQYF
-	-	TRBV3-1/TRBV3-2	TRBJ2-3	TGTGCCAGCAGCCAAGCCACCTTTAGAGCTAGCACAGATACGCAGTATTTT	CASSQATFRASTDTQYF
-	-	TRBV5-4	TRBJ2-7	TGTGCCAGCAGCTTTTTCGGGGTGAGGGAGCAGTACTTC	CASSFFGVREQYF
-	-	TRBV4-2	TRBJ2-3	TGTGCCAGCAGCCAAGATAATCGTTTTAGCACAGATACGCAGTATTTT	CASSQDNRFSTDTQYF
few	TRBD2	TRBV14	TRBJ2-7	TGTGCCAGCAGCCAAGTGGGCCGCGGGAGCTTGAACGAGCAGTACTTC	CASSQVGRGSLNEQYF
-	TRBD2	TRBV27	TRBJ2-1	TGTGCCAGCAGTTCGAGAAGAGGACTAGCGGGAGACAATGAGCAGTTCTTC	CASSSRRGLAGDNEQFF
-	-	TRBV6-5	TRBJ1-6	TGTGCCAGCAGTTACTCCCCCCGGGTTGCGAATTCACCCCTCCACTTT	CASSYSPRVANSPLHF
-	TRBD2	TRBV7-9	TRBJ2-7	TGTGCCAGCAGCTCCGGGACTAGCGGCTACGAGCAGTACTTC	CASSSGTSGYEQYF
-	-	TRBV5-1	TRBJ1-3	TGCGCCAGCAGCTTGGAAAGGGGTTCTGGAAACACCATATATTTT	CASSLERGSGNTIYF